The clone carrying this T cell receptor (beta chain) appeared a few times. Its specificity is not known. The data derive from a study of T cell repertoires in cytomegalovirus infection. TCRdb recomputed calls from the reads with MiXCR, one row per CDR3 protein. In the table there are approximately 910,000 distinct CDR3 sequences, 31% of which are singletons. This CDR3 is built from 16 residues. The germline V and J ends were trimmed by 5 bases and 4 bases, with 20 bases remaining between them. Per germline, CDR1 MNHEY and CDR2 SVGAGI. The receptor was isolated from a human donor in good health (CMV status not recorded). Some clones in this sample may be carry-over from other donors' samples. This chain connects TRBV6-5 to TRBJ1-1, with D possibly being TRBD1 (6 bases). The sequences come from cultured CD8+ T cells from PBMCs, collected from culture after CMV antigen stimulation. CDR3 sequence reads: CASSQRQGSGATEAFF. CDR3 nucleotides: TGTGCCAGCAGTCAGAGGCAGGGGAGTGGGGCCACTGAAGCTTTCTTT.